One sample yielded the 21 T cell receptor beta chains listed below, sequenced in a study of T-cell memory formation after mild COVID-19 (dated by TCRdb to about 2021). Libraries were prepared through 5' RACE. The data were produced on an Illumina NovaSeq 6000. TCRdb trimmed public reads at Q25 via fastp, called clones via MiXCR and kept in-frame beta chains. A single entry per CDR3 protein holds the most common genes and DNA from its merged rows. In this sample the table shows about 110,000 distinct CDR3 sequences, 14% of which occur a single time. The ten largest make up approximately 43% of the sample. Sequenced sample: PBMCs or a T cell subset sorted from them (not recorded which). The receptors derive from a man between 18 and 35 years old who had mild COVID-19 (a few samples of this study predate the infection). The sample titles of this study are shuffled in the database, so cell type and time point are left out; the donor was told from shared clones.

With regard to this clonotype: The conserved closing phenylalanine or tryptophan is absent in this CDR3, likely reflecting a read error. This sequence joins TRBV7-2 and TRBJ1-2; D call uncertain. The CDR3 is 13 residues long. The V end was cut by 5 bases, the J end by 7 bases, with 14 bases between. Looked up from germline, CDR1 is SGHTA and CDR2 is FQGNSA. CDR3 residues: CASSNSPAGGYTL. CDR3 nucleotides: TGTGCCAGCAGCAACTCCCCGGCGGGTGGCTACACCCTC.

The table lists this clonotype with a few counts. The CDR3 here is CASGQITYEQYF. CDR3 sequence (DNA): TGCGCCAGTGGACAGATTACCTACGAGCAGTACTTC. The rearrangement links TRBV10-2 to TRBJ2-7, with D possibly being TRBD1 (6 bases). Looked up from germline, CDR1 is WSHSY and CDR2 is SAAADI. The CDR3 is made up of 12 amino acids. V was trimmed by 9 bases and J by 2 bases, leaving 11 bases between them.

This clonotype was found a few times. The chain uses TRBV5-5 and TRBJ2-1; weak D call: TRBD1 (6 bases). Trimming took off 0 bases at V and 0 bases at J, with 10 bases between the two ends. This CDR3 is built from 16 residues. From germline, CDR1 is SGHKS and CDR2 YYEKEE (reference sequence). CDR3 nucleotides: TGTGCCAGCAGCTTGGGAGAGGACAGCTCCTACAATGAGCAGTTCTTC. This encodes CASSLGEDSSYNEQFF.

The rearrangement uses TRBV4-2 and TRBJ2-7; no definite D call. Trimming left V 1 base short and J 4 bases short, with 11 bases between. The CDR3 totals 14 residues. Looked up from germline, CDR1 is LGHNA and CDR2 is YNFKEQ. The CDR3 nucleotides read TGTGCCAGCAGCCAAGTTGGGATCGTATACGAGCAGTACTTC. Amino acid sequence: CASSQVGIVYEQYF.

This clonotype was picked up a small number of times. V gene TRBV10-3 combines with J gene TRBJ2-7; D might be TRBD1 (6 bases). The CDR3 runs to 11 residues. Looked up from germline, CDR1 is ENHRY and CDR2 is SYGVKD. Trimming stripped 10 bases from V and 3 bases from J, with 10 bases between. CDR3 sequence reads: CATGVSYEQYF. CDR3 DNA sequence: TGTGCCACAGGGGTTAGCTACGAGCAGTACTTC.

The chain has TRBV19 and TRBJ1-2, with no clear D. The CDR3 loop spans 12 amino acids. Germline V gives CDR1 LNHDA, CDR2 SQIVND (reference sequence). The V gene lost 3 bases and the J gene lost 8 bases, with 10 bases spanning the gap. CDR3 loop: CASSIGLSGYTF. CDR3 DNA sequence: TGTGCCAGTAGTATCGGCCTATCCGGCTACACCTTC.

The sample holds a few counts of this clonotype. The rearrangement uses TRBV9 and TRBJ2-7; D is perhaps TRBD2 (5 bases). V dropped 4 bases and J dropped 3 bases, with 20 bases sitting between them. Looked up from germline, CDR1 is SGDLS and CDR2 is YYNGEE. The CDR3 covers 16 residues. The CDR3 is CASSPRETVALYEQYF. In DNA, the CDR3 is TGTGCCAGCAGCCCTAGGGAGACGGTAGCCCTCTACGAGCAGTACTTC.

This clonotype has more than one count but fewer than ten. The chain links TRBV4-1 to TRBJ1-1; D is ambiguous. The CDR3 spans 14 residues. Trimming left V 4 bases short and J 6 bases short, with 15 bases between. The germline CDR1 and CDR2 sequences are MGHRA and YSYEKL. The CDR3 DNA is TGCGCCAGCAGCCGGGGAGGGTTGGACGCTGAAGCTTTCTTT. Its translation is CASSRGGLDAEAFF.

This clonotype came up a few times. The chain recombines TRBV3-1 with TRBJ1-2, with TRBD1 matching 9 bases. Germline values: CDR1 LGHDT, CDR2 YNNKEL (reference sequence). J lost 1 base, V lost 1 base, and 7 bases had no gene match. The CDR3 is 17 residues long. CDR3 amino acids: CASSQVYRGPLNYGYTF. CDR3 nucleotides: TGTGCCAGCAGCCAAGTTTACAGGGGGCCTCTTAACTATGGCTACACCTTC. The whole variable domain, filled in from reference TRBV3-1 and TRBJ1-2, reads DTAVSQTPKYLVTQMGNDKSIKCEQNLGHDTMYWYKQDSKKFLKIMFSYNNKELIINETVPNRFSPKSPDKAHLNLHINSLELGDSAVYFCASSQVYRGPLNYGYTFGSGTRLTVV.

This clonotype has a single count. The chain combines TRBV4-1 with TRBJ1-5, with D unresolved. The CDR3 runs 14 residues. Between the trimmed V and J ends, which lost 4 bases and 5 bases, there was a span of 12 bases. Germline lookup yields CDR1 MGHRA and CDR2 YSYEKL. CDR3: CASSPRTRYQPQHF. Here the CDR3 DNA reads TGCGCCAGCAGCCCCCGGACCCGATATCAGCCCCAGCATTTT.

This clonotype was counted only a few times. V and J are TRBV29-1 and TRBJ2-5; D is ambiguous. The germline CDR1 and CDR2 sequences are SQVTM and ANQGSEA. The CDR3 length is 13 residues. Trimming took off 0 bases at V and 5 bases at J, with 10 bases between the two ends. The CDR3 DNA reads TGCAGCGTTGAAGATCTCCGGTTGGAGACCCAGTACTTC. It encodes CSVEDLRLETQYF.

There are a few counts of this clonotype. The V call is TRBV28, the J call TRBJ2-7; D could derive from TRBD1 or TRBD2 (5 bases each). The germline CDR1 and CDR2 sequences are MDHEN and SYDVKM. V was trimmed by 5 bases and J by 4 bases, leaving 9 bases between them. This CDR3 spans 12 amino acids. CDR3 DNA sequence: TGTGCCAGCAGTCCCGGGGCATACGAGCAGTACGTC. The encoded protein is CASSPGAYEQYV.

This clonotype was seen ten or more times. This chain connects TRBV12-5 to TRBJ2-1; perhaps TRBD2 as D (6 bases). CDR1 and CDR2 from the germline V gene are LGHNT and FRNRAP. The V and J ends lost 0 bases and 4 bases respectively, with 16 bases between them. This CDR3 is 17 amino acids long. The CDR3 coding sequence is TGTGCTAGTGGTTTGGTACTCTTAGGCGCGGGGTACAATGAGCAGTTCTTC. Translating it yields CASGLVLLGAGYNEQFF.

This chain connects TRBV15 to TRBJ2-2; 10 bases fit TRBD1. Germline CDR1 is LNHNV and CDR2 is YYDKDF (reference sequence). Trimming at V came to 4 bases and at J to 7 bases, leaving 6 bases not matched to a gene. The CDR3 extends over 15 amino acids. The CDR3 bases are TGTGCCACCAGCATAGGACAGGGGGTTGGCGGGGAGCTGTTTTTT. This translates into CATSIGQGVGGELFF.

This clonotype was recorded a few times. The rearrangement joins TRBV7-9 to TRBJ2-1, with unresolved D. V was trimmed by 5 bases and J by 5 bases, leaving 7 bases between them. Germline V gene lookup returns CDR1 SEHNR and CDR2 FQNEAQ (reference sequence). CDR3 size: 12 residues. The CDR3 is CASSTEHNEQFF. The DNA of the CDR3 is TGTGCCAGCAGCACGGAACACAATGAGCAGTTCTTC.

Many counts were recorded for this clonotype. The chain combines TRBV29-1 with TRBJ2-1; the match to TRBD1 covers 10 bases. The CDR3 extends over 15 amino acids. Germline assignment: CDR1 SQVTM and CDR2 ANQGSEA. V was clipped by 6 bases and J by 6 bases; unmatched bases: 11. This CDR3 reads CSVTHRDRGGNEQFF. The CDR3 DNA reads as TGCAGCGTAACTCACCGGGACAGGGGAGGCAATGAGCAGTTCTTC.

The chain has TRBV29-1 and TRBJ1-1; D is undetermined. This CDR3 is built from 14 residues. Germline CDR1 and CDR2: SQVTM and ANQGSEA. V gave up 5 bases and J gave up 6 bases, with 19 bases separating them. The chain's CDR3 is CSVTVSANIPEAFF. The CDR3 DNA reads as TGCAGCGTTACCGTTTCAGCCAACATCCCTGAAGCTTTCTTT.

The chain couples TRBV4-1 to TRBJ1-1; tentative D call: TRBD1 (6 bases). The V end was cut by 1 base, the J end by 8 bases, with 17 bases between. The CDR3 spans 15 residues. Germline-derived CDR1 and CDR2 are MGHRA and YSYEKL. The CDR3 reads CASSQVRGHSSEAFF. CDR3 in DNA: TGCGCCAGCAGCCAAGTTCGGGGGCATTCTTCCGAAGCTTTCTTT.

This clonotype was seen ten or more times. V gene TRBV7-6 combines with J gene TRBJ1-1; 7 bases line up with TRBD1. This CDR3 spans 14 amino acids. V trimming: 5 bases; J trimming: 5 bases; junction bases outside the gene matches: 8. Germline V CDR1 and CDR2: SGHVS, FNYEAQ. CDR3 in DNA: TGTGCCAGCAGCGGAATGGGGACAGCGACTGAAGCTTTCTTT. This encodes CASSGMGTATEAFF.

The chain employs TRBV29-1 and TRBJ2-1; 10 bases line up with TRBD2. Germline CDR1 reads SQVTM; CDR2 reads ANQGSEA. This CDR3 region has 13 residues. Unmatched junction bases numbered 3, after V lost 4 bases and J lost 6 bases. This chain's CDR3 is CSVVTSGANEQFF. The CDR3 coding sequence is TGCAGCGTTGTTACTAGCGGGGCCAATGAGCAGTTCTTC.

The table lists this clonotype with a few counts. The V call is TRBV2, the J call TRBJ2-3; 8 bases map to TRBD2. V shed 3 bases, J shed 3 bases, and the junction held 5 bases outside the gene matches. The CDR3 sequence is 15 residues long. Germline loops: CDR1 SNHLY, CDR2 FYNNEI. DNA for the CDR3: TGTGCCAGCAGTGACCCAGCGGGAGAAACAGATACGCAGTATTTT. It encodes CASSDPAGETDTQYF. The whole variable domain, filled in from reference TRBV2 and TRBJ2-3, reads EPEVTQTPSHQVTQMGQEVILRCVPISNHLYFYWYRQILGQKVEFLVSFYNNEISEKSEIFDDQFSVERPDGSNFTLKIRSTKLEDSAMYFCASSDPAGETDTQYFGPGTRLTVL.